What follows is one T cell receptor beta chain and its context. The CDR3 loop spans 16 amino acids. CDR1 and CDR2 from the germline V gene are SGHVS and FNYEAQ. V lost 4 bases, J lost 0 bases, and 5 bases stayed unmatched. The data stem from a study of blood T cell repertoires in COVID-19. Sequenced by immunoSEQ multiplex PCR; TCRdb stores in-frame clones only, minus some. The sample lists some 210,000 clones, 89% seen once, with 4% to 5.5% in the top ten. The clonotype originates from a middle-aged woman with acute or convalescent COVID-19. This sequence joins TRBV7-6 and TRBJ2-1, with 8 positions matching TRBD2. The specimen was peripheral blood. For the CDR3, the DNA is TGTGCCAGCAGCTCCACTAGCGGTTACTCCTACAATGAGCAGTTCTTC. It codes for CASSSTSGYSYNEQFF. Supplemented by reference TRBV7-6 and TRBJ2-1, the full variable domain reads GAGVSQSPRYKVTKRGQDVALRCDPISGHVSLYWYRQALGQGPEFLTYFNYEAQQDKSGLPNDRFSAERPEGSISTLTIQRTEQRDSAMYRCASSSTSGYSYNEQFFGPGTRLTVL.